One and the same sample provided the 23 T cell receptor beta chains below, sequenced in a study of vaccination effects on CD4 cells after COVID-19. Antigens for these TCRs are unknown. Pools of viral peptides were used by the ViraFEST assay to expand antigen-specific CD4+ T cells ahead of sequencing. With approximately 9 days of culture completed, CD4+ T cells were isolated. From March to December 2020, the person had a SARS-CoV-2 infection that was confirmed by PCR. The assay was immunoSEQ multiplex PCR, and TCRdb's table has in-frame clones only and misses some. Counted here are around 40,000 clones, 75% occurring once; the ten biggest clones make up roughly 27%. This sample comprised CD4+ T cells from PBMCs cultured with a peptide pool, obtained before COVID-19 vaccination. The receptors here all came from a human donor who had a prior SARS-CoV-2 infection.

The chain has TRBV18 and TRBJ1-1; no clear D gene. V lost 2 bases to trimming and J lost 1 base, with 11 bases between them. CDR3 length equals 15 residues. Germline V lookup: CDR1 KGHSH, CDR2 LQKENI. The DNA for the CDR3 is TGTGCCAGCTCACCATCCACATTACCGAACACTGAAGCTTTCTTT. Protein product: CASSPSTLPNTEAFF. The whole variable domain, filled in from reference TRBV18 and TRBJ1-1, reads NAGVMQNPRHLVRRRGQEARLRCSPMKGHSHVYWYRQLPEEGLKFMVYLQKENIIDESGMPKERFSAEFPKEGPSILRIQQVVRGDSAAYFCASSPSTLPNTEAFFGQGTRLTVV.

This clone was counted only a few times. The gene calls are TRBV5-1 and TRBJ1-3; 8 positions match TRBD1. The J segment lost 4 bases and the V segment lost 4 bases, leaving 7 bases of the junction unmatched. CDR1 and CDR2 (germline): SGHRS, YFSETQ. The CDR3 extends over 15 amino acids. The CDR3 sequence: CASSRDRGVGNTIYF. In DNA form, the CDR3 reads TGCGCCAGCAGCCGAGACAGGGGAGTAGGAAACACCATATATTTT.

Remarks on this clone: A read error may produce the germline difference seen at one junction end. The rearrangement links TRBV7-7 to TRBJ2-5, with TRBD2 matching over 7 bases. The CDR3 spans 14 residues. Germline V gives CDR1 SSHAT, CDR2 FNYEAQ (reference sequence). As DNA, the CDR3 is TGTGCTAGCAGCCCGAATAGCGGGCGGGAGACCCAGTACTTC. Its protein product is CASSPNSGRETQYF.

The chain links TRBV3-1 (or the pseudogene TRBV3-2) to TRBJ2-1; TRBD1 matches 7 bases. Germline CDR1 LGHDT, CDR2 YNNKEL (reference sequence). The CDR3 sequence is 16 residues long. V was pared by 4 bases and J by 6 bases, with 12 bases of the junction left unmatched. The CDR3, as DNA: TGTGCCAGCAGCCCAACCCTTTACACAGGGGTCAATGAGCAGTTCTTC. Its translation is CASSPTLYTGVNEQFF.

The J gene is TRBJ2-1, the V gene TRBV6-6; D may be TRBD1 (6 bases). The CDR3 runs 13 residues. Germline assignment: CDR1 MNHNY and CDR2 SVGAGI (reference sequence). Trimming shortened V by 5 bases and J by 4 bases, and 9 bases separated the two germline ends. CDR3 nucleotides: TGTGCCAGCAGTCAGGACAGTTACAATGAGCAGTTCTTC. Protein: CASSQDSYNEQFF.

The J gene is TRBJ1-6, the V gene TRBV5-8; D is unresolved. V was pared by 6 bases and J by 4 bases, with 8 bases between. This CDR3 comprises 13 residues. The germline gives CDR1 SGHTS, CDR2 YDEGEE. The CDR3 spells CASNRRYNSPLHF. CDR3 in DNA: TGTGCCAGCAATAGACGGTATAATTCACCCCTCCACTTT. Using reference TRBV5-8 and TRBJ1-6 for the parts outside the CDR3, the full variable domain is EAGVTQSPTHLIKTRGQQATLRCSPISGHTSVYWYQQALGLGLQFLLWYDEGEERNRGNFPPRFSGRQFPNYSSELNVNALELEDSALYLCASNRRYNSPLHFGNGTRLTVT.

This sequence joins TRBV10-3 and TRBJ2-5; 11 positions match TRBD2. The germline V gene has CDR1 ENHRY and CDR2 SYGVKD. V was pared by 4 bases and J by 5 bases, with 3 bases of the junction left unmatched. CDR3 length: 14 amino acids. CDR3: CAISVAGGPETQYF. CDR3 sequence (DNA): TGTGCCATCAGTGTAGCGGGAGGGCCGGAGACCCAGTACTTC.

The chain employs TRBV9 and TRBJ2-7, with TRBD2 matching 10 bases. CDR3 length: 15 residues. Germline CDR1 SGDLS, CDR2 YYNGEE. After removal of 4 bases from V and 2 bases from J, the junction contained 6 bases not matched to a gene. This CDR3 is CASSLGLAEPYEQYF. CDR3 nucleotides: TGTGCCAGCAGCCTTGGACTAGCGGAACCCTACGAGCAGTACTTC.

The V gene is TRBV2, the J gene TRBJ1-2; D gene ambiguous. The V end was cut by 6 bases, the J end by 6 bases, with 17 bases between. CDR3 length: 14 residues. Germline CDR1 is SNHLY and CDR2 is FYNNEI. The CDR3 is CASRVGQVLDGYTF. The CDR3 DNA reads TGTGCCAGCAGGGTAGGGCAGGTTTTGGATGGCTACACCTTC.

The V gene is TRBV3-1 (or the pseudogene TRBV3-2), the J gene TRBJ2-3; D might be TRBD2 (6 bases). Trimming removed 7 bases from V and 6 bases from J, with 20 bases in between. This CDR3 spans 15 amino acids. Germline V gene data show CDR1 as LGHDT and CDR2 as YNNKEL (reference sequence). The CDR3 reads CASKVPGRREDTQYF. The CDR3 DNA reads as TGTGCCAGCAAAGTACCGGGACGGAGGGAGGATACGCAGTATTTT.

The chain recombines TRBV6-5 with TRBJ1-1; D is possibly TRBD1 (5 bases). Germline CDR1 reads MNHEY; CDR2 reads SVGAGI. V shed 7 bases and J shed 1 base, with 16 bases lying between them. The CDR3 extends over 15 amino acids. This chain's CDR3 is CASTPPGARNTEAFF. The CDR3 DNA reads TGTGCCAGCACCCCCCCCGGGGCGCGGAACACTGAAGCTTTCTTT.

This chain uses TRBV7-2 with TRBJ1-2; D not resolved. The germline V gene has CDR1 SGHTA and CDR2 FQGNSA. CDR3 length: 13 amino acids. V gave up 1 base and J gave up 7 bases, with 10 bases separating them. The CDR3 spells CASSLEPTSGYTF. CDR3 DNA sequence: TGTGCCAGCAGCTTAGAACCGACTTCTGGCTACACCTTC.

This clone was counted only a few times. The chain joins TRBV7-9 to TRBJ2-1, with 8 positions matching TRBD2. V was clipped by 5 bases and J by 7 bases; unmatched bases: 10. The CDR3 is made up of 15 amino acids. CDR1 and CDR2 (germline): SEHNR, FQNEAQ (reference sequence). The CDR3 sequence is CASSLFRAGGNEQFF. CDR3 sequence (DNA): TGTGCCAGCAGCCTCTTTCGCGCGGGGGGAAATGAGCAGTTCTTC. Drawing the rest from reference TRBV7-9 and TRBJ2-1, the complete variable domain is DTGVSQNPRHKITKRGQNVTFRCDPISEHNRLYWYRQTLGQGPEFLTYFQNEAQLEKSRLLSDRFSAERPKGSFSTLEIQRTEQGDSAMYLCASSLFRAGGNEQFFGPGTRLTVL.

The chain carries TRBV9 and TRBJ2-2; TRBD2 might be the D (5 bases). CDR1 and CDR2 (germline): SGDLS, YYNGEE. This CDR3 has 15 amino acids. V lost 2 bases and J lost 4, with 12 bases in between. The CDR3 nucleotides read TGTGCCAGCAGCGTTCAACTAGGTGTCACCGGGGAGCTGTTTTTT. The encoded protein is CASSVQLGVTGELFF.

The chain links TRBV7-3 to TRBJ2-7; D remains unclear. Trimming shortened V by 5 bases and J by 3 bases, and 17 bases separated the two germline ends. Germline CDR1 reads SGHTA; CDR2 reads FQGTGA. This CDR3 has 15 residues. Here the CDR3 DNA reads TGTGCCAGCAGCCTCTCTTCGGAGTCCGGCTACGAGCAGTACTTC. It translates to CASSLSSESGYEQYF.

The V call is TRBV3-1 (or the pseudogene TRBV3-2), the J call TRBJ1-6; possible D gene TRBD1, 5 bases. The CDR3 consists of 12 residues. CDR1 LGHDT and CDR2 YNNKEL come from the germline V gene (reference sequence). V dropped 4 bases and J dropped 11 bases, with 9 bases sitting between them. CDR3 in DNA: TGTGCCAGCAGCCGCCGGGACGCACCCCTCCACTTT. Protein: CASSRRDAPLHF.

The CDR3 loop reads CASSQVRLLGGYTF. CDR3 DNA: TGCGCCAGCAGCCAAGTTCGGCTCTTGGGGGGCTACACCTTC. The chain links TRBV4-1 to TRBJ1-2, with D hard to call. CDR1 and CDR2 from the germline V gene are MGHRA and YSYEKL. This CDR3 has 14 amino acids. Trimming took 1 base from V and 8 from J, leaving 14 bases between them.

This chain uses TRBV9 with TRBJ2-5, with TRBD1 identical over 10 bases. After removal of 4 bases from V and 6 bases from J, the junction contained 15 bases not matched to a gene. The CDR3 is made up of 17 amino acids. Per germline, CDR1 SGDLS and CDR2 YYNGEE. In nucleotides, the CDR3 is TGTGCCAGCAGCCCCGGGACAGGGGTAGGCCTCGTACAGACCCAGTACTTC. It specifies CASSPGTGVGLVQTQYF.

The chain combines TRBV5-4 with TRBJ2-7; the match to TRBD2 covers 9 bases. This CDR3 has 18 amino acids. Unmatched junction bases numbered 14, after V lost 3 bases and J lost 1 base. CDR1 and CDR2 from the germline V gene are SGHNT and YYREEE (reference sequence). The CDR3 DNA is TGTGCCAGCAGCTCCCGAACCAGACTAGCGGAAAAATCCTACGAGCAGTACTTC. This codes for CASSSRTRLAEKSYEQYF.

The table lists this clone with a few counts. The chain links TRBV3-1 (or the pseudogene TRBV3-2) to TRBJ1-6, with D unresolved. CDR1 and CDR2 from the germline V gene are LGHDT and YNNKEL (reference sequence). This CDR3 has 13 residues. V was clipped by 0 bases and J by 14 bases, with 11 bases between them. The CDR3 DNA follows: TGTGCCAGCAGCCAAGATTCGGGTCGGTCCCTCCACTTT. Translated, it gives CASSQDSGRSLHF.

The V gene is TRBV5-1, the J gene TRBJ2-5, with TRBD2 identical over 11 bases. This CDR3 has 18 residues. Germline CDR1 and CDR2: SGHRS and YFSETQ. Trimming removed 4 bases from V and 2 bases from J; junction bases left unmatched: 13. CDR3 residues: CASSLLPVTSGGQETQYF. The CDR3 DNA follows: TGCGCCAGCAGCCTTCTCCCGGTTACTAGCGGGGGTCAAGAGACCCAGTACTTC.

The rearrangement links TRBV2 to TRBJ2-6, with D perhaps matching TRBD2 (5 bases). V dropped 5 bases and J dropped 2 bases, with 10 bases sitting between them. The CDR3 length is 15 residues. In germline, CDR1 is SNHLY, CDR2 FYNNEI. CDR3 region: CASSIEGTGANVLTF. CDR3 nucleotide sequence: TGTGCCAGCAGTATCGAGGGAACTGGGGCCAACGTCCTGACTTTC. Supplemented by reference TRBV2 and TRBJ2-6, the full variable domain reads EPEVTQTPSHQVTQMGQEVILRCVPISNHLYFYWYRQILGQKVEFLVSFYNNEISEKSEIFDDQFSVERPDGSNFTLKIRSTKLEDSAMYFCASSIEGTGANVLTFGAGSRLTVL.

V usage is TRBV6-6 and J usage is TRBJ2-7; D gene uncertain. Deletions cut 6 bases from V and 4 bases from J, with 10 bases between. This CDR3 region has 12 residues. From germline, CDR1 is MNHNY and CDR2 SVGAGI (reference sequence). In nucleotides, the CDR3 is TGTGCCAGCAGCCCACACGGATACGAGCAGTACTTC. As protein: CASSPHGYEQYF.